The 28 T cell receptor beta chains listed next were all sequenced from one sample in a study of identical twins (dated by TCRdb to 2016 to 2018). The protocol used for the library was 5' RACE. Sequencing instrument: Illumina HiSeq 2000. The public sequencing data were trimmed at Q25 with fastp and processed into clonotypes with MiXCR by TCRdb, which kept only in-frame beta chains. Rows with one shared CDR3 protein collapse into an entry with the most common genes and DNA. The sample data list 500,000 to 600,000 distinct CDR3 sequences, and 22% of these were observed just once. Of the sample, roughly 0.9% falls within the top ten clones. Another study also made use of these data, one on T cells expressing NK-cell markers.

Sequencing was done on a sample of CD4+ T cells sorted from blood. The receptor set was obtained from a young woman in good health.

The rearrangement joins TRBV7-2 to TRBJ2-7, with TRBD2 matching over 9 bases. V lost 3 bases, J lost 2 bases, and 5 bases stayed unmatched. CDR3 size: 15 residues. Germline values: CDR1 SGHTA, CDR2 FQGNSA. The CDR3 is CASSFSGTSTYEQYF. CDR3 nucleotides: TGTGCCAGCAGCTTTTCCGGGACTAGCACCTACGAGCAGTACTTC.

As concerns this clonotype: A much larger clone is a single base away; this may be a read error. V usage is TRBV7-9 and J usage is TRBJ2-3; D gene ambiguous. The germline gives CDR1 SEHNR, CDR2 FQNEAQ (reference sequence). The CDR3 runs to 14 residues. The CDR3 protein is CASSLAKQRDTQYF. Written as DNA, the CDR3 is TGTGCCAGCAGTTTAGCCAAGCAGAGAGATACGCAGTATTTT.

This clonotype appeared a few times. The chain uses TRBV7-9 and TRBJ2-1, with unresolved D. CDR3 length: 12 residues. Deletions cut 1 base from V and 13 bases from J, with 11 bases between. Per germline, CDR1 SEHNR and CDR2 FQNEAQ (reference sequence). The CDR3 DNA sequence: TGTGCCAGCAGCTTAGGGACGGCCAACCAGTTCTTC. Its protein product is CASSLGTANQFF.

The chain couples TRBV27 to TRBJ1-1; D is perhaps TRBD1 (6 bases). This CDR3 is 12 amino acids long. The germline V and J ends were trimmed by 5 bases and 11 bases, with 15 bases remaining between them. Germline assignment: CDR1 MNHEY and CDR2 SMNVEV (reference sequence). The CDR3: CASSPSTGMAFF. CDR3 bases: TGTGCCAGCAGTCCTTCTACAGGGATGGCTTTCTTT.

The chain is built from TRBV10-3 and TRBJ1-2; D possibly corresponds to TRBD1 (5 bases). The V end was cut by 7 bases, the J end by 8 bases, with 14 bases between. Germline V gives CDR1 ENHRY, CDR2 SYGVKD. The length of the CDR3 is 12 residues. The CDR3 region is CAITSGSRGYTF. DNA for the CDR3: TGTGCCATCACCTCAGGGTCTCGGGGCTACACCTTC.

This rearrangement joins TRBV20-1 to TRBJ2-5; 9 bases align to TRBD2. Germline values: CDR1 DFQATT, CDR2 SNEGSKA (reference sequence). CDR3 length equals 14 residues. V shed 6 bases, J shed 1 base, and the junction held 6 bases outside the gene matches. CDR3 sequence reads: CSATLRGGQETQYF. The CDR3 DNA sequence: TGCAGTGCAACCCTGCGGGGGGGCCAAGAGACCCAGTACTTC.

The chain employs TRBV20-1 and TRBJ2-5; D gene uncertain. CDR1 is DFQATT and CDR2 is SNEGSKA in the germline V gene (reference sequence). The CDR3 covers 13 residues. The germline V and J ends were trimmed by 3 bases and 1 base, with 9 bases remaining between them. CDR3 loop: CSARQLPQETQYF. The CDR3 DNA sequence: TGCAGTGCTAGGCAGCTGCCCCAAGAGACCCAGTACTTC.

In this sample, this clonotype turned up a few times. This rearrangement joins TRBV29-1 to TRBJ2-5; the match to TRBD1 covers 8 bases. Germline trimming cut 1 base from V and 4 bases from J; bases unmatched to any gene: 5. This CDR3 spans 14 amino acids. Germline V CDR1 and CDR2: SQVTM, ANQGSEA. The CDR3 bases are TGCAGCGTTGAAGTCAACAGGGGGGCAGAGACCCAGTACTTC. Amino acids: CSVEVNRGAETQYF.

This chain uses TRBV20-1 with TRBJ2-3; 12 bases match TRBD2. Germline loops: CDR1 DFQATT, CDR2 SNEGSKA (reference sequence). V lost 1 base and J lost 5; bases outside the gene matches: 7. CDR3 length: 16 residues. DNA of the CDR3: TGCAGTGCTAGAGGGTCGGCTAGCGGGGGGGTAGATACGCAGTATTTT. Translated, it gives CSARGSASGGVDTQYF.

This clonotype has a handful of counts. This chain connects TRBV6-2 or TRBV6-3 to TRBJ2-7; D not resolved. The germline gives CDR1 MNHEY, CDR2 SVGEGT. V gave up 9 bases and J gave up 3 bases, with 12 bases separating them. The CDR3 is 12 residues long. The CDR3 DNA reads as TGTGCCAGTGGGAACCCTTACTACGAGCAGTACTTC. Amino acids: CASGNPYYEQYF.

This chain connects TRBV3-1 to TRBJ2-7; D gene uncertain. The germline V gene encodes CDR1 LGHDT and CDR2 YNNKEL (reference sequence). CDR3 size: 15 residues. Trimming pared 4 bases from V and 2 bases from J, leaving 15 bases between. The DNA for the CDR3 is TGTGCCAGCAGCCGGGATCTTTATAGGGCCTACGAGCAGTACTTC. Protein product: CASSRDLYRAYEQYF.

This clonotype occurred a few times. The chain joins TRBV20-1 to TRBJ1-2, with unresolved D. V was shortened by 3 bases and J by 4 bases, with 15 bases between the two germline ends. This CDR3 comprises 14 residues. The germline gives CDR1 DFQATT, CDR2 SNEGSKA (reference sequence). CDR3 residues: CSASTLDGSYGYTF. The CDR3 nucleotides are TGCAGTGCTAGTACCCTCGACGGCTCCTATGGCTACACCTTC.

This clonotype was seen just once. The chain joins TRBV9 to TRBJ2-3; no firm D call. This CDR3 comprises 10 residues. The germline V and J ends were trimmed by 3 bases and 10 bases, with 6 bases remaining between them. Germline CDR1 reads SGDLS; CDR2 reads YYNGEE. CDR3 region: CASSGRAQYF. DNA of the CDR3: TGTGCCAGCAGCGGGAGAGCGCAGTATTTT.

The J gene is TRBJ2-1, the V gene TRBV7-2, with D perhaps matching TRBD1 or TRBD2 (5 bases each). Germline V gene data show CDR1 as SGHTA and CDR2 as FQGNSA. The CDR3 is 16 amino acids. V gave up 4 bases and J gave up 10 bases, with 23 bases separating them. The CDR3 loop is CASSSSGTSGAGEQFF. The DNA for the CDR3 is TGTGCCAGCAGCTCCTCGGGGACCAGTGGGGCGGGCGAGCAGTTCTTC.

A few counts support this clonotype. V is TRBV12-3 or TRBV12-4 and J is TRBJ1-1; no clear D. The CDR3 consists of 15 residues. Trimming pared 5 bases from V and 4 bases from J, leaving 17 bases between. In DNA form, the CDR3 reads TGTGCCAGCAGTGCTCCCGGCGGTCCCTTCACTGAAGCTTTCTTT. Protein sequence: CASSAPGGPFTEAFF.

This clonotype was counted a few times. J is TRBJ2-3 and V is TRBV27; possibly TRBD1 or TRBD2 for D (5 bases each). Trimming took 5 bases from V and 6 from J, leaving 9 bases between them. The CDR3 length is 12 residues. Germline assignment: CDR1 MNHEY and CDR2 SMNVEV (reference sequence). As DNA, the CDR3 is TGTGCCAGCAGTCCCGGGGCGGATACGCAGTATTTT. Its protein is CASSPGADTQYF.

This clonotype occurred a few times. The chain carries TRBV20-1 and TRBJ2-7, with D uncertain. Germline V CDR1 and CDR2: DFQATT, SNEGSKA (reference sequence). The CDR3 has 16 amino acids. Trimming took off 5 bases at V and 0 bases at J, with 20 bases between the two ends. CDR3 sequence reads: CSAARPGARSSYEQYF. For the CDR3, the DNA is TGCAGTGCTGCCCGACCAGGCGCGCGGAGCTCCTACGAGCAGTACTTC.

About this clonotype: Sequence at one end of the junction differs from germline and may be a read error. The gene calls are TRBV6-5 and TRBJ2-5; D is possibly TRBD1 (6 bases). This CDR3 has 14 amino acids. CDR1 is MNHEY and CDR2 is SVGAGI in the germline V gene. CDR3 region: CASSYSGGTQTRYF. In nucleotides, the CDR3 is TGTGCCAGCAGTTACTCCGGTGGGACACAAACCCGGTACTTC.

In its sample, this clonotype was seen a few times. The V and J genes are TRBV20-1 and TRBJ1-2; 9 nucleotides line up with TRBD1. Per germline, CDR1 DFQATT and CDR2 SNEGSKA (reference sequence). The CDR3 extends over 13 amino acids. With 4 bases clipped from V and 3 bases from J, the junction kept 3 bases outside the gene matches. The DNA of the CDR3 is TGCAGTGCTAAAGGGACAGGGTACTATGGCTACACCTTC. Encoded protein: CSAKGTGYYGYTF.

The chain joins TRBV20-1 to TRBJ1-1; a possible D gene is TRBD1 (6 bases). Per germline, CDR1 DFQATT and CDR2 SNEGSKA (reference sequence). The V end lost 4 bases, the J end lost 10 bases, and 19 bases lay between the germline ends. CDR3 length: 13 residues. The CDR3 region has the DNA TGCAGTGCTACAGGGGCCACAACAGAGAGAGCTTTCTTT. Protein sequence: CSATGATTERAFF.

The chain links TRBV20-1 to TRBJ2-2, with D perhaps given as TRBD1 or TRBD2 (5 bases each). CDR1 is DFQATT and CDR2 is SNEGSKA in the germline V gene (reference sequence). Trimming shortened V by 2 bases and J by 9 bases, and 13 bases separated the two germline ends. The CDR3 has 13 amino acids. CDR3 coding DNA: TGCAGTGCTAGACGAGGGGTTAGCCGGGAGCTGTTTTTT. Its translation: CSARRGVSRELFF.

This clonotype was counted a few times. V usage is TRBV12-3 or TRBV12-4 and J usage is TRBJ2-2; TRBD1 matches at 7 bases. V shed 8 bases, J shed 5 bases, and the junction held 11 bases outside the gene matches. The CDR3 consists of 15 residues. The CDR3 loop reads CASRSISRGTGELFF. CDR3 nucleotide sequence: TGTGCCAGCCGGTCGATAAGCAGGGGGACCGGGGAGCTGTTTTTT.

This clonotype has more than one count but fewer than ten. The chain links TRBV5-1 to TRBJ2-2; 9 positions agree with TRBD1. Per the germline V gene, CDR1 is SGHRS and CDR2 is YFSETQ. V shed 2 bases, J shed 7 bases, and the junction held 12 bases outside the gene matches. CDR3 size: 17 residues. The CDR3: CASSFIYRGRPNGELFF. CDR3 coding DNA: TGCGCCAGCAGCTTTATTTACAGGGGGCGCCCCAACGGGGAGCTGTTTTTT.

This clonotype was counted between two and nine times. The CDR3 loop reads CASSMRARDQPQHF. The CDR3 DNA follows: TGTGCCAGCAGTATGCGGGCGAGGGATCAGCCCCAGCATTTT. The rearrangement joins TRBV5-6 to TRBJ1-5, with no clear D. CDR3 length equals 14 residues. V lost 5 bases and J 5 bases, leaving 14 bases between the germline ends. Germline lookup yields CDR1 SGHDT and CDR2 YYEEEE.

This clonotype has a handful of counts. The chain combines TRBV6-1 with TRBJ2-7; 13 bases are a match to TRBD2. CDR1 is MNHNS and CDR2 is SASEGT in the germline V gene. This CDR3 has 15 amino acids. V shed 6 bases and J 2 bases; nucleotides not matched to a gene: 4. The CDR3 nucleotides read TGTGCCAGCAGAGGAACTAGCGGGGGGGCCTACGAGCAGTACTTC. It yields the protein CASRGTSGGAYEQYF.

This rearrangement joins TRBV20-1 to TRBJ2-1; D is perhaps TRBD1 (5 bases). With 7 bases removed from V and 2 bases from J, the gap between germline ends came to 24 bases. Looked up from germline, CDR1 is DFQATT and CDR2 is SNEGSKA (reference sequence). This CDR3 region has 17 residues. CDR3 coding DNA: TGCAGTGTTAGGGGCCTAGTCCTAACAATACCCTACAATGAGCAGTTCTTC. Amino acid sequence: CSVRGLVLTIPYNEQFF.

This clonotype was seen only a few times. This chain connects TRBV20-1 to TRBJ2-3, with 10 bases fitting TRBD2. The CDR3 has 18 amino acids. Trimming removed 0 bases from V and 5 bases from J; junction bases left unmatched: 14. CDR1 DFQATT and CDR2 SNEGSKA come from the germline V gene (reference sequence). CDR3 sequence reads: CSARDLAGVAPGRDTQYF. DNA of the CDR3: TGCAGTGCTAGAGATCTAGCGGGGGTCGCCCCTGGGAGAGATACGCAGTATTTT.

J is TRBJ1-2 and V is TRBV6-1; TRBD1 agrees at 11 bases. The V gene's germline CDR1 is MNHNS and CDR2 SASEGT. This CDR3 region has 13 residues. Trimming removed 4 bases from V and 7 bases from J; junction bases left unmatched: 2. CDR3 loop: CASSVDRGLGYTF. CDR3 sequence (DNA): TGTGCCAGCAGTGTGGACAGGGGGCTTGGCTACACCTTC.